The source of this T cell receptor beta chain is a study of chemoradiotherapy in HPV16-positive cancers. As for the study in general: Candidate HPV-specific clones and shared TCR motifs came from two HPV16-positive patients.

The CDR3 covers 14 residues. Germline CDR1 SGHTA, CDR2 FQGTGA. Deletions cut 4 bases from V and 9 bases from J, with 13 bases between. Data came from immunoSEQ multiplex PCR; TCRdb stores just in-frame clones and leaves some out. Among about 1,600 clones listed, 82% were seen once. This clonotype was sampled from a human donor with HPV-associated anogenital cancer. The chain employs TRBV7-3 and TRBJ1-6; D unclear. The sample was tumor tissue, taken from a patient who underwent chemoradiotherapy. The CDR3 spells CASSSGGPASPLHF. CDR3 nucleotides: TGTGCCAGCAGCTCAGGAGGACCCGCTTCACCCCTCCACTTT. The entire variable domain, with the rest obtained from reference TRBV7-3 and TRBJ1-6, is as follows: GAGVSQTPSNKVTEKGKYVELRCDPISGHTALYWYRQSLGQGPEFLIYFQGTGAADDSGLPNDRFFAVRPEGSVSTLKIQRTERGDSAVYLCASSSGGPASPLHFGNGTRLTVT.